The present entry profiles one T cell receptor beta chain with its context. What it binds is not known. The CDR3 runs to 14 residues. Germline V gene lookup returns CDR1 KGHDR and CDR2 SFDVKD. Trimming cost V 3 bases and J 5 bases, with 11 bases left between them. The data stem from a study of naive and memory T cell subsets. Whole-study findings and limits: Especially in CD8 cells, naive repertoires contained a few larger clonotypes, possibly CD45RA-re-expressing memory cells.

The beta constant-region primer was an equimolar mix of two oligonucleotides covering TRBC1 and TRBC2. One entry per CDR3 protein results from TCRdb running MiXCR on the UMI-ligation and nested PCR reads. The repertoire holds about 150,000 distinct CDR3 sequences, 17% seen once, with about 0.15% in the top ten. The sample taken for sequencing was naive CD4+ T cells from blood. The chain couples TRBV24-1 to TRBJ2-3, with D unclear. The source of this sequence is a human donor in good health. In nucleotides, the CDR3 is TGTGCCACCAGTGATGTGCATACCGGAGATACGCAGTATTTT. This sequence encodes CATSDVHTGDTQYF.